The clone carrying this T cell receptor beta chain was seen more than once but under ten times. The antigen is unknown. This sample is part of a study of T cell repertoires in cytomegalovirus infection. Study as a whole: Based on public TCR beta signatures, there were indications of CMV infection and of a matching HLA type. Study-level points and caveats: The cumulative frequency of public TCR beta families identified carriers of CMV plus the relevant HLA. HLA-C-restricted, CMV-specific TCR beta clonotypes were dominant ex vivo.

Each CDR3 protein is one row after TCRdb ran MiXCR on the reads. The profile shows some 350,000 distinct CDR3 sequences, about a sixth of them singletons. This CDR3 region has 14 residues. Trimming left V 1 base short and J 0 bases short, with 5 bases between. CDR1 is SGHRS and CDR2 is YFSETQ in the germline V gene. The rearrangement uses TRBV5-1 and TRBJ2-4; D gene unclear. Sequenced input: PBMCs. This TCR came from a human donor in good health (CMV status not recorded). Some clones in this sample may be carry-over from other donors' samples. DNA of the CDR3: TGCGCCAGCAGCTTGAGGTCAGCCAAAAACATTCAGTACTTC. Translation: CASSLRSAKNIQYF.